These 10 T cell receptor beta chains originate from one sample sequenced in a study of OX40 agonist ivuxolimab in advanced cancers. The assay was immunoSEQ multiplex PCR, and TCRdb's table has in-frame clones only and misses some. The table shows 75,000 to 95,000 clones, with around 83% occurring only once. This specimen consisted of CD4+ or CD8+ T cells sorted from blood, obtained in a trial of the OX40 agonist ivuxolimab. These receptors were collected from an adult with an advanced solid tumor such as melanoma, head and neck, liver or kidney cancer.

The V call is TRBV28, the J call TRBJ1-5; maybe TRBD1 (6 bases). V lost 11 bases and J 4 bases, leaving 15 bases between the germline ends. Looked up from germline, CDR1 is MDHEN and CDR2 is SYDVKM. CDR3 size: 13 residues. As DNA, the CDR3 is TGTGCCGCGCGAGGGGGACTTAATCAGCCCCAGCATTTT. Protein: CAARGGLNQPQHF. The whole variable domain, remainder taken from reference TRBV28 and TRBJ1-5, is DVKVTQSSRYLVKRTGEKVFLECVQDMDHENMFWYRQDPGLGLRLIYFSYDVKMKEKGDIPEGYSVSREKKERFSLILESASTNQTSMYLCAARGGLNQPQHFGDGTRLSIL.

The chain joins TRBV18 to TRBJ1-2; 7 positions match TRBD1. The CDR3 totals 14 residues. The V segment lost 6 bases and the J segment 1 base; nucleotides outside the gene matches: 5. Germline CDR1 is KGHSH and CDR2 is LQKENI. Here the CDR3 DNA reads TGTGCCAGCTCGGCCGGGACAGTTAACTATGGCTACACCTTC. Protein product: CASSAGTVNYGYTF.

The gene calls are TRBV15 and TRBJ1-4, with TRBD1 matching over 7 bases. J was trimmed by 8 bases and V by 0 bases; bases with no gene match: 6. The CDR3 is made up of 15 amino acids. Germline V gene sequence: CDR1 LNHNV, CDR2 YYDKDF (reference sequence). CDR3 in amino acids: CATSREPGGGEKLFF. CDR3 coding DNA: TGTGCCACCAGCAGAGAGCCAGGGGGTGGGGAAAAACTGTTTTTT.

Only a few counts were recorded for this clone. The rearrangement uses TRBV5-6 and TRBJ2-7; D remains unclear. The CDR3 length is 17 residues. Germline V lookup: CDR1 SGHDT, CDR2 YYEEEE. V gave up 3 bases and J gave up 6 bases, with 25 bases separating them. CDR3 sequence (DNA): TGTGCCAGCAGCTCGGGCGCCCCGACGAAGTATAATACCGAGCAGTACTTC. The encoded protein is CASSSGAPTKYNTEQYF.

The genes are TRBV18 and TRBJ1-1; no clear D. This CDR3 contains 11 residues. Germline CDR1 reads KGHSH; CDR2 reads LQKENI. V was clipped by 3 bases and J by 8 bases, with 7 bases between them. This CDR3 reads CASSPGAEAFF. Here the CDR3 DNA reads TGTGCCAGCTCACCCGGCGCCGAAGCTTTCTTT.

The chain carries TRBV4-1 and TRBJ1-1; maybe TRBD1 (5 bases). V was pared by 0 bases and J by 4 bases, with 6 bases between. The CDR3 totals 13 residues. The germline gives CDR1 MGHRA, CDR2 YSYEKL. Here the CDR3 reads CASSQERGTEAFF. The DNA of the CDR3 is TGCGCCAGCAGCCAAGAGAGGGGCACTGAAGCTTTCTTT.

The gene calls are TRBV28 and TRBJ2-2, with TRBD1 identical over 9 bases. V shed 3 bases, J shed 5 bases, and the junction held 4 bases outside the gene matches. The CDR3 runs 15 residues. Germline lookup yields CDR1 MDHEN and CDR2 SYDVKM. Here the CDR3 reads CASSFRDRATGELFF. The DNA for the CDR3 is TGTGCCAGCAGTTTTAGGGACAGGGCTACCGGGGAGCTGTTTTTT.

The CDR3 is CAAGGHNNEQFF. The CDR3 coding sequence is TGTGCCGCGGGGGGGCATAACAATGAGCAGTTCTTC. The chain is built from TRBV11-2 and TRBJ2-1; 9 bases match TRBD2. V trimming: 11 bases; J trimming: 5 bases; junction bases outside the gene matches: 4. Germline CDR1 SGHAT, CDR2 FQNNGV. The length of the CDR3 is 12 residues.

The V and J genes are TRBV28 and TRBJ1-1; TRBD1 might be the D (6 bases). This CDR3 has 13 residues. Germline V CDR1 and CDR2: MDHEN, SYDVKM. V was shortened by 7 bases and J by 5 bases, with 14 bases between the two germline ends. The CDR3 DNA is TGTGCCAGCATATCACAGGGTAGGACTGAAGCTTTCTTT. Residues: CASISQGRTEAFF.

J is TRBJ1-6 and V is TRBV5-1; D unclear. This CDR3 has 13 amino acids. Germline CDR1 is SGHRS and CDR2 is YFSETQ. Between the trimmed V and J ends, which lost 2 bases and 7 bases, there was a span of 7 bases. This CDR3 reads CASSLLANSPLHF. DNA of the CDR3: TGCGCCAGCAGCTTATTAGCCAATTCACCCCTCCACTTT.